These T cell receptor beta chains were read from a single sample in a study of identical twins. TCRdb reprocessed the 5' RACE reads with MiXCR, giving one entry per CDR3 protein. The repertoire holds about 500,000 distinct CDR3 sequences, with roughly an eighth as singletons. This same sample was also taken into another study, of yellow fever vaccine responses in identical twins.

Specimen: CD4+ T cells sorted from blood. The receptors come from a woman under 30 in good health. CDR3s include the opening cysteine and the closing phenylalanine or tryptophan. Each record gives: CDR3 protein, CDR3 DNA, J gene, D gene, CDR3 length, clone size, V gene. D genes are given only for firm matches. Size tells how often a clone was seen (once, few, many) or the class of an expanded clone, and some rows leave it out.

CDR3aa: CASSLLLGSTYEQYF
CDR3nt: TGTGCCAGCAGCTTACTTCTGGGTTCGACCTACGAGCAGTACTTC
j_gene: TRBJ2-7
d_gene: NA
len: 15
abundance: NA
v_gene: TRBV7-8

CDR3aa: CASSLAPGQLYEQYF
CDR3nt: TGTGCCAGCAGCTTAGCGCCGGGACAGCTCTACGAGCAGTACTTC
j_gene: TRBJ2-7
d_gene: TRBD1
len: 15
abundance: NA
v_gene: TRBV11-1

CDR3aa: CSASGQGTQPQHF
CDR3nt: TGCAGTGCTAGCGGACAGGGAACCCAGCCCCAGCATTTT
j_gene: TRBJ1-5
d_gene: TRBD1
len: 13
abundance: few
v_gene: TRBV20-1

CDR3aa: CASSHGYGYTF
CDR3nt: TGTGCCAGCAGCCATGGGTATGGCTACACCTTC
j_gene: TRBJ1-2
d_gene: NA
len: 11
abundance: NA
v_gene: TRBV3-1

CDR3aa: CASSLALRDNSPLHF
CDR3nt: TGTGCCAGCAGCTTAGCATTACGGGACAATTCACCCCTCCACTTT
j_gene: TRBJ1-6
d_gene: NA
len: 15
abundance: few
v_gene: TRBV7-2

CDR3aa: CASSLVSAWNTGELFF
CDR3nt: TGCGCCAGCAGCTTGGTTTCAGCTTGGAACACCGGGGAGCTGTTTTTT
j_gene: TRBJ2-2
d_gene: NA
len: 16
abundance: NA
v_gene: TRBV5-1

CDR3aa: CASSSTGDTEAFF
CDR3nt: TGTGCCAGCAGTTCGACAGGGGACACTGAAGCTTTCTTT
j_gene: TRBJ1-1
d_gene: TRBD1
len: 13
abundance: many
v_gene: TRBV12-3/TRBV12-4

CDR3aa: CASSLGPGVGDTQYF
CDR3nt: TGTGCCAGCAGCTTGGGACCTGGGGTAGGAGATACGCAGTATTTT
j_gene: TRBJ2-3
d_gene: NA
len: 15
abundance: few
v_gene: TRBV5-5

CDR3aa: CSASDRGTDTQYF
CDR3nt: TGCAGTGCTAGTGATCGCGGCACAGATACGCAGTATTTT
j_gene: TRBJ2-3
d_gene: NA
len: 13
abundance: NA
v_gene: TRBV20-1

CDR3aa: CATTGQPTYEQYF
CDR3nt: TGTGCCACCACGGGACAGCCTACCTACGAGCAGTACTTC
j_gene: TRBJ2-7
d_gene: TRBD1
len: 13
abundance: NA
v_gene: TRBV28

CDR3aa: CASSSPGAAKNIQYF
CDR3nt: TGTGCCAGCAGCTCCCCGGGTGCGGCCAAAAACATTCAGTACTTC
j_gene: TRBJ2-4
d_gene: NA
len: 15
abundance: NA
v_gene: TRBV13

CDR3aa: CSARDKATAAPSTDTQYF
CDR3nt: TGCAGTGCTAGAGATAAGGCTACGGCAGCCCCTAGCACAGATACGCAGTATTTT
j_gene: TRBJ2-3
d_gene: NA
len: 18
abundance: NA
v_gene: TRBV20-1

CDR3aa: CASSLYNRPNEQFF
CDR3nt: TGCGCCAGCAGCTTGTATAACAGGCCCAATGAGCAGTTCTTC
j_gene: TRBJ2-1
d_gene: NA
len: 14
abundance: many
v_gene: TRBV5-1

CDR3aa: CATSGGSETQYF
CDR3nt: TGTGCCACCAGTGGCGGGAGCGAGACCCAGTACTTC
j_gene: TRBJ2-5
d_gene: TRBD2
len: 12
abundance: few
v_gene: TRBV24-1

CDR3aa: CASRIAGATDTQYF
CDR3nt: TGTGCCAGCCGAATAGCGGGGGCCACAGATACGCAGTATTTT
j_gene: TRBJ2-3
d_gene: TRBD2
len: 14
abundance: NA
v_gene: TRBV12-3/TRBV12-4

CDR3aa: CASSFQTGTVYEQYF
CDR3nt: TGTGCCAGCAGCTTCCAGACAGGGACAGTCTACGAGCAGTACTTC
j_gene: TRBJ2-7
d_gene: TRBD1
len: 15
abundance: few
v_gene: TRBV7-9

CDR3aa: CASSDSTGQQYF
CDR3nt: TGTGCCAGTAGTGACTCAACAGGGCAGCAGTACTTC
j_gene: TRBJ2-7
d_gene: NA
len: 12
abundance: NA
v_gene: TRBV19

CDR3aa: CASSSGDNLGPEAFF
CDR3nt: TGCGCCAGCAGCTCGGGGGATAACTTAGGACCTGAAGCTTTCTTT
j_gene: TRBJ1-1
d_gene: NA
len: 15
abundance: many
v_gene: TRBV5-1

CDR3aa: CSARGVDRGLLETQYF
CDR3nt: TGCAGTGCTAGAGGGGTGGACAGGGGGCTGTTGGAGACCCAGTACTTC
j_gene: TRBJ2-5
d_gene: TRBD1
len: 16
abundance: many
v_gene: TRBV20-1

CDR3aa: CASRVPMGEQYF
CDR3nt: TGTGCCAGCAGGGTTCCAATGGGCGAGCAGTACTTC
j_gene: TRBJ2-7
d_gene: NA
len: 12
abundance: NA
v_gene: TRBV28

CDR3aa: CASSLGVGGSYNEQFF
CDR3nt: TGCGCCAGCAGCTTGGGAGTCGGGGGTAGCTACAATGAGCAGTTCTTC
j_gene: TRBJ2-1
d_gene: NA
len: 16
abundance: many
v_gene: TRBV5-1

CDR3aa: CASSWRGAQAKNIQYF
CDR3nt: TGTGCCAGCAGCTGGCGGGGGGCTCAAGCCAAAAACATTCAGTACTTC
j_gene: TRBJ2-4
d_gene: TRBD2
len: 16
abundance: NA
v_gene: TRBV5-6

CDR3aa: CSATPGKGTEAFF
CDR3nt: TGCAGTGCTACACCTGGAAAGGGGACCGAAGCTTTCTTT
j_gene: TRBJ1-1
d_gene: NA
len: 13
abundance: few
v_gene: TRBV20-1

CDR3aa: CASSLVITGDDYEQYF
CDR3nt: TGTGCCAGCAGCTTAGTTATAACAGGTGATGACTACGAGCAGTACTTC
j_gene: TRBJ2-7
d_gene: NA
len: 16
abundance: many
v_gene: TRBV7-9

CDR3aa: CASSLRSDTQYF
CDR3nt: TGTGCCAGCAGCCTCCGGTCAGATACGCAGTATTTT
j_gene: TRBJ2-3
d_gene: NA
len: 12
abundance: few
v_gene: TRBV5-6

CDR3aa: CASGEDRTSYEQYF
CDR3nt: TGTGCCAGCGGAGAGGACAGGACCTCCTACGAGCAGTACTTC
j_gene: TRBJ2-7
d_gene: TRBD1
len: 14
abundance: NA
v_gene: TRBV28

CDR3aa: CAISEEQTYEQYF
CDR3nt: TGTGCCATCAGTGAAGAACAGACCTACGAGCAGTACTTC
j_gene: TRBJ2-7
d_gene: NA
len: 13
abundance: NA
v_gene: TRBV10-3

CDR3aa: CAWSPNPGQGDEQYF
CDR3nt: TGTGCCTGGAGTCCGAACCCGGGACAGGGTGACGAGCAGTACTTC
j_gene: TRBJ2-7
d_gene: TRBD1
len: 15
abundance: few
v_gene: TRBV30

CDR3aa: CASSQGPPNNEQFF
CDR3nt: TGTGCCAGCAGCCAAGGACCGCCCAATAATGAGCAGTTCTTC
j_gene: TRBJ2-1
d_gene: NA
len: 14
abundance: NA
v_gene: TRBV3-1

CDR3aa: CASSGTGLGEQYF
CDR3nt: TGTGCCAGCAGTGGGACAGGGTTGGGAGAGCAGTACTTC
j_gene: TRBJ2-7
d_gene: TRBD1
len: 13
abundance: many
v_gene: TRBV12-3/TRBV12-4

CDR3aa: CASSYSIRGTANYNEQFF
CDR3nt: TGTGCCAGCAGTTACTCAATTAGAGGGACAGCTAACTACAATGAGCAGTTCTTC
j_gene: TRBJ2-1
d_gene: TRBD1
len: 18
abundance: NA
v_gene: TRBV6-5

CDR3aa: CASSLLATQETQYF
CDR3nt: TGTGCCAGCAGTTTACTTGCCACCCAAGAGACCCAGTACTTC
j_gene: TRBJ2-5
d_gene: NA
len: 14
abundance: few
v_gene: TRBV12-3/TRBV12-4

CDR3aa: CASSQGVRIYGYTF
CDR3nt: TGTGCCAGCAGCCAAGGGGTCAGAATCTATGGCTACACCTTC
j_gene: TRBJ1-2
d_gene: NA
len: 14
abundance: few
v_gene: TRBV3-1

CDR3aa: CASSIVRGTVNEKLFF
CDR3nt: TGTGCCAGTAGTATCGTTCGAGGGACAGTTAATGAAAAACTGTTTTTT
j_gene: TRBJ1-4
d_gene: TRBD1
len: 16
abundance: NA
v_gene: TRBV19

CDR3aa: CASSHYRSGNQAKNIQYF
CDR3nt: TGTGCCAGCAGTCACTACAGAAGCGGGAACCAGGCCAAAAACATTCAGTACTTC
j_gene: TRBJ2-4
d_gene: TRBD2
len: 18
abundance: few
v_gene: TRBV28

CDR3aa: CASSVDPSGGVRNEQFF
CDR3nt: TGTGCCAGCAGCGTAGACCCTAGCGGGGGGGTCAGAAATGAGCAGTTCTTC
j_gene: TRBJ2-1
d_gene: TRBD2
len: 17
abundance: few
v_gene: TRBV9

CDR3aa: CASSREYYNEQFF
CDR3nt: TGTGCCAGCAGCCGAGAGTACTACAATGAGCAGTTCTTC
j_gene: TRBJ2-1
d_gene: NA
len: 13
abundance: NA
v_gene: TRBV14

CDR3aa: CATSRDNRMSSGNTIYF
CDR3nt: TGTGCCACCAGCAGAGATAACAGGATGAGCTCTGGAAACACCATATATTTT
j_gene: TRBJ1-3
d_gene: NA
len: 17
abundance: few
v_gene: TRBV15

CDR3aa: CASSGLSGRTDTQYF
CDR3nt: TGCGCCAGCAGCGGACTCAGCGGACGCACAGATACGCAGTATTTT
j_gene: TRBJ2-3
d_gene: NA
len: 15
abundance: few
v_gene: TRBV5-1

CDR3aa: CASTGTENTEAFF
CDR3nt: TGTGCCAGCACCGGGACCGAGAACACTGAAGCTTTCTTT
j_gene: TRBJ1-1
d_gene: NA
len: 13
abundance: many
v_gene: TRBV12-3/TRBV12-4

CDR3aa: CASSGAGGSTDTQYF
CDR3nt: TGTGCCAGCAGCGGCGCGGGTGGGAGCACAGATACGCAGTATTTT
j_gene: TRBJ2-3
d_gene: NA
len: 15
abundance: few
v_gene: TRBV9

CDR3aa: CASSGRGETQYF
CDR3nt: TGTGCCAGCAGTGGCCGGGGGGAGACCCAGTACTTC
j_gene: TRBJ2-5
d_gene: NA
len: 12
abundance: many
v_gene: TRBV2

CDR3aa: CASSSDGRTAEQFF
CDR3nt: TGTGCCAGCAGTTCCGACGGACGGACAGCTGAGCAGTTCTTC
j_gene: TRBJ2-1
d_gene: NA
len: 14
abundance: many
v_gene: TRBV12-3/TRBV12-4

CDR3aa: CATSLGWGFGNIQYF
CDR3nt: TGTGCCACCAGTTTAGGGTGGGGGTTCGGAAACATTCAGTACTTC
j_gene: TRBJ2-4
d_gene: NA
len: 15
abundance: NA
v_gene: TRBV15

CDR3aa: CAWGHYNEQFF
CDR3nt: TGTGCCTGGGGGCACTACAATGAGCAGTTCTTC
j_gene: TRBJ2-1
d_gene: NA
len: 11
abundance: few
v_gene: TRBV30

CDR3aa: CASSAGTGGVNEQYF
CDR3nt: TGCGCCAGCAGCGCGGGGACAGGGGGCGTCAACGAGCAGTACTTC
j_gene: TRBJ2-7
d_gene: TRBD1
len: 15
abundance: NA
v_gene: TRBV5-1

CDR3aa: CASSLDDRANSPLHF
CDR3nt: TGTGCCAGCAGCTTAGATGACAGGGCGAATTCACCCCTCCACTTT
j_gene: TRBJ1-6
d_gene: TRBD1
len: 15
abundance: NA
v_gene: TRBV7-9

CDR3aa: CSAADSYNEQFF
CDR3nt: TGCAGCGCCGCCGACAGTTACAATGAGCAGTTCTTC
j_gene: TRBJ2-1
d_gene: NA
len: 12
abundance: NA
v_gene: TRBV29-1

CDR3aa: CASSLRDSYYNEQFF
CDR3nt: TGTGCCAGCAGCCTTCGGGACAGTTATTACAATGAGCAGTTCTTC
j_gene: TRBJ2-1
d_gene: TRBD1
len: 15
abundance: few
v_gene: TRBV3-1

CDR3aa: CSARDGSLGGEQFF
CDR3nt: TGCAGTGCTAGAGACGGGAGTCTGGGGGGTGAGCAGTTCTTC
j_gene: TRBJ2-1
d_gene: NA
len: 14
abundance: few
v_gene: TRBV20-1

CDR3aa: CASSYAGTPADTQYF
CDR3nt: TGTGCCAGCAGTTACGCCGGGACCCCGGCAGATACGCAGTATTTT
j_gene: TRBJ2-3
d_gene: NA
len: 15
abundance: few
v_gene: TRBV6-5

CDR3aa: CASSYPGRNEQFF
CDR3nt: TGTGCCAGCAGTTACCCAGGGAGGAATGAGCAGTTCTTC
j_gene: TRBJ2-1
d_gene: NA
len: 13
abundance: NA
v_gene: TRBV6-2/TRBV6-3

CDR3aa: CASSRVPRGTGISVGTDTQYF
CDR3nt: TGTGCCAGCAGTCGAGTGCCTCGCGGGACAGGGATTTCCGTGGGGACAGATACGCAGTATTTT
j_gene: TRBJ2-3
d_gene: TRBD1
len: 21
abundance: many
v_gene: TRBV6-4

CDR3aa: CASSQDGQKQETQYF
CDR3nt: TGTGCCAGCAGCCAAGATGGTCAGAAGCAAGAGACCCAGTACTTC
j_gene: TRBJ2-5
d_gene: NA
len: 15
abundance: NA
v_gene: TRBV3-1

CDR3aa: CASSLVRQNNEQFF
CDR3nt: TGTGCCAGCAGTTTAGTCCGGCAGAACAATGAGCAGTTCTTC
j_gene: TRBJ2-1
d_gene: NA
len: 14
abundance: NA
v_gene: TRBV12-3/TRBV12-4

CDR3aa: CASSQQPGQISYTF
CDR3nt: TGTGCCAGCAGCCAACAGCCGGGACAGATAAGCTACACCTTC
j_gene: TRBJ1-2
d_gene: TRBD1
len: 14
abundance: few
v_gene: TRBV3-1

CDR3aa: CASSLSGPGPDTGELFF
CDR3nt: TGTGCCAGCAGTTTATCGGGACCGGGACCGGATACCGGGGAGCTGTTTTTT
j_gene: TRBJ2-2
d_gene: NA
len: 17
abundance: many
v_gene: TRBV12-3/TRBV12-4

CDR3aa: CSARRTRLADNEQFF
CDR3nt: TGCAGTGCTAGACGAACGCGGCTAGCGGACAATGAGCAGTTCTTC
j_gene: TRBJ2-1
d_gene: TRBD2
len: 15
abundance: NA
v_gene: TRBV20-1